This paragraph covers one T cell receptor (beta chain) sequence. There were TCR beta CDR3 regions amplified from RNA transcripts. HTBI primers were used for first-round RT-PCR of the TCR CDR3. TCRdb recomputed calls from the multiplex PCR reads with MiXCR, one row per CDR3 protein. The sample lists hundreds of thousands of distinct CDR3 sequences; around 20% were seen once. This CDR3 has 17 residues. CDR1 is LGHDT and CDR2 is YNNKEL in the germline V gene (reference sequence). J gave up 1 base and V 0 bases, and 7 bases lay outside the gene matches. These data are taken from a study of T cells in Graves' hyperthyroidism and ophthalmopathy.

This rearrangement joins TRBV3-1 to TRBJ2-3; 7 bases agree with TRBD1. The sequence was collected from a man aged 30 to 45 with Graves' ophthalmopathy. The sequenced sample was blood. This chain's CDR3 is CASSQEVGQGGTDTQYF. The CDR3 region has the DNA TGTGCCAGCAGCCAAGAAGTGGGGCAGGGGGGCACAGATACGCAGTATTTT.